This TCR beta chain was found in a study of Tregs in tolerant kidney transplant recipients. Study-level information: Antibodies separated recipient from donor cells. General study points: Expanding Tregs on activated donor B cells appeared to best identify donor-specific TCRbeta clones.

Measured with immunoSEQ multiplex PCR; TCRdb has only the in-frame clones, and not every one. The table has about 44,000 clones, over 95% seen once. In regard to this clone: The target antigen is unknown.

V shed 0 bases and J shed 6 bases, with 11 bases lying between them. The germline gives CDR1 SGHAT, CDR2 FQNNGV. The CDR3 length is 15 residues. The sequencing sample was made of Tregs from blood cultured with allogeneic cells. The rearrangement joins TRBV11-2 to TRBJ2-2; D is undetermined. The TCR originated in a human donor in good health. CDR3 in DNA: TGTGCCAGCAGCTTAGACTACCGTTGGTCCGGGGAGCTGTTTTTT. Translation: CASSLDYRWSGELFF.